This T cell receptor beta chain came from a study of human T cells and chemical hapten exposure. A few counts support this clonotype. After removal of 3 bases from V and 9 bases from J, the junction contained 16 bases not matched to a gene. The CDR3 consists of 15 residues. The germline V gene has CDR1 DFQATT and CDR2 SNEGSKA (reference sequence). The time point was: patch test 3, about 24 weeks after DPC sensitization. The treatment denotes: therapeutic diphenylcyclopropenone sensitization with weekly scalp DPC. TCRdb reprocessed the RACE reads with MiXCR, giving one entry per CDR3 protein. The data hold about 82,000 distinct CDR3 sequences, with roughly 13% observed a single time.

This chain joins TRBV20-1 and TRBJ2-5; 7 bases align to TRBD2. Sequenced material: whole blood, taken in connection with sensitization to the hapten diphenylcyclopropenone (DPC). The source of this sequence is a woman in her fifties or sixties with alopecia areata. Some clones in this sample may be carry-over from other donors' samples. The CDR3 DNA sequence: TGCAGTGCTAGTAAAGTGGGACTATCAAGAGTGGCCCAGTACTTC. It specifies CSASKVGLSRVAQYF.